The 8 T cell receptor beta chains in this list originate from one sample, sequenced in a study of type 1 regulatory T cells (dated by TCRdb to the early 2020s). The study at large found these results: Tr1 cells showed a more restricted TCR repertoire than non-Tr1 cells, which the study interpreted as alloantigen-induced clonal expansion.

Their cognate antigens are unknown. For sequencing, an Illumina MiSeq was employed. TCRdb trimmed public reads at Q25 via fastp, called clones via MiXCR and kept in-frame beta chains. Rows are unified per CDR3 protein, each entry keeping the most common DNA and genes. The table for this sample lists roughly 71,000 distinct CDR3 sequences; under 25% of them were counted only once. The top ten clones comprise 8% to 9% of the sample. The sample was cultured type 1 regulatory T (Tr1) cells, either the whole culture or a sorted fraction (not recorded which). The cell subset or site label, as the study defines it: type 1 regulatory T cells sorted from the T-allo10 product. The receptors here all came from a human donor in good health.

This clonotype was picked up many times. J is TRBJ1-3 and V is TRBV29-1, with no clear D. V dropped 7 bases and J dropped 4 bases, with 8 bases sitting between them. This CDR3 has 11 amino acids. Germline assignment: CDR1 SQVTM and CDR2 ANQGSEA. This CDR3 reads CSGALGNTIYF. CDR3 DNA: TGCAGCGGCGCGCTGGGAAACACCATATATTTT. The variable domain in full, with the rest retrieved from reference TRBV29-1 and TRBJ1-3, is SAVISQKPSRDICQRGTSLTIQCQVDSQVTMMFWYRQQPGQSLTLIATANQGSEATYESGFVIDKFPISRPNLTFSTLTVSNMSPEDSSIYLCSGALGNTIYFGEGSWLTVV.

The chain carries TRBV5-1 and TRBJ2-5, with 10 bases that match TRBD2. V was pared by 4 bases and J by 5 bases, with 5 bases of the junction left unmatched. This CDR3 contains 14 residues. Germline V lookup: CDR1 SGHRS, CDR2 YFSETQ. The CDR3, as DNA: TGCGCCAGCAGCCAAAAAGCGGGAGGGGAGACCCAGTACTTC. It yields the protein CASSQKAGGETQYF. Full variable domain (outside the CDR3, taken from reference TRBV5-1 and TRBJ2-5): KAGVTQTPRYLIKTRGQQVTLSCSPISGHRSVSWYQQTPGQGLQFLFEYFSETQRNKGNFPGRFSGRQFSNSRSEMNVSTLELGDSALYLCASSQKAGGETQYFGPGTRLLVL.

The chain couples TRBV4-2 to TRBJ2-5; 11 bases align to TRBD2. CDR3 length equals 15 residues. Germline CDR1 reads LGHNA; CDR2 reads YNFKEQ. V was clipped by 3 bases and J by 3 bases; unmatched bases: 3. The CDR3 sequence: CASSQTSGNEETQYF. For the CDR3, the DNA is TGTGCCAGCAGCCAGACTAGCGGGAATGAAGAGACCCAGTACTTC.

This clonotype has more than one count but fewer than ten. V and J are TRBV20-1 and TRBJ2-3; D unresolved. With 2 bases removed from V and 2 bases from J, the gap between germline ends came to 2 bases. This CDR3 is built from 11 residues. From germline, CDR1 is DFQATT and CDR2 SNEGSKA (reference sequence). CDR3 in amino acids: CSARNTDTQYF. CDR3 DNA: TGCAGTGCTAGAAACACAGATACGCAGTATTTT.

CDR3 loop: CASSLGSFRDEQFF. DNA for the CDR3: TGTGCCAGCAGCTTAGGGAGTTTTAGGGATGAGCAGTTCTTC. V usage is TRBV7-8 and J usage is TRBJ2-1; D is uncertain. The germline V and J ends were trimmed by 1 base and 8 bases, with 12 bases remaining between them. This CDR3 region has 14 residues. Germline V lookup: CDR1 SGHVS, CDR2 FQNEAQ.

This chain connects TRBV12-3 or TRBV12-4 to TRBJ2-1, with 11 bases aligning to TRBD2. V gave up 10 bases and J gave up 9 bases; unmatched junction bases: 11. The CDR3 covers 14 residues. The CDR3 DNA reads as TGTGCCACCAAAACTAGCGGGAGAAGGGGTGAGCAGTTCTTC. Its protein is CATKTSGRRGEQFF.

In this sample, this clonotype turned up a few times. V is TRBV5-1 and J is TRBJ1-6; D possibly corresponds to TRBD1 (5 bases). V was trimmed by 4 bases and J by 10 bases, leaving 15 bases between them. The germline gives CDR1 SGHRS, CDR2 YFSETQ. This CDR3 is 14 amino acids long. Here the CDR3 DNA reads TGCGCCAGCAGCAGCGACAGCGTCGGGTCACCCCTCCACTTT. This sequence encodes CASSSDSVGSPLHF.

The genes are TRBV7-2 and TRBJ2-1, with D uncertain. The length of the CDR3 is 15 residues. Looked up from germline, CDR1 is SGHTA and CDR2 is FQGNSA. V gave up 5 bases and J gave up 0 bases, with 11 bases separating them. The CDR3 spells CASSITAGSYNEQFF. CDR3 sequence (DNA): TGTGCCAGCAGCATAACAGCCGGCTCCTACAATGAGCAGTTCTTC.